Listed below are T cell receptor beta chains from one sample, sequenced in a study of regulatory T cells in long-lasting Graves disease. TCRdb passed the multiplex PCR reads through MiXCR, listing each CDR3 protein once. This table has about 310,000 distinct CDR3 sequences, around 20% appearing once. Sequenced material: peripheral blood mononuclear cells (PBMCs), taken when the disease was refractory, from a patient treated with antithyroid drugs. These receptors originate from a female donor with Graves disease. Each CDR3 is given with its conserved first and last residue. D genes are given only for firm matches. Expanded clones are given a class, and other clones once, few, many or no size at all.

V gene,J gene,D gene,clone size,CDR3 protein,CDR3 DNA
TRBV9,TRBJ2-5,NA,NA,CASSPSWTGASVPQETQYF,TGTGCCAGCTCACCATCTTGGACGGGGGCTAGCGTACCACAAGAGACCCAGTACTTC
TRBV29-1,TRBJ2-7,NA,many,CSGGDMMGEQYF,TGCAGCGGCGGGGACATGATGGGGGAGCAGTACTTC
TRBV5-5,TRBJ2-5,NA,many,CASSLFREETQYF,TGTGCCAGCAGCTTATTTAGGGAAGAGACCCAGTACTTC
TRBV7-2,TRBJ1-1,TRBD1,few,CASSRGQGETEAFF,TGTGCCAGCAGCCGCGGACAGGGGGAGACTGAAGCTTTCTTT
TRBV28,TRBJ1-4,TRBD1,many,CASSSAGTGGEKLFF,TGTGCCAGCAGTTCAGCCGGGACAGGGGGGGAAAAACTGTTTTTT
TRBV5-1,TRBJ2-7,TRBD1,few,CASSLKDRVHEQYF,TGTGCCAGCAGCCTTAAAGACAGGGTCCACGAGCAGTACTTC
TRBV7-2,TRBJ2-5,NA,few,CASSFRGIQETQYF,TGTGCCAGCAGCTTCAGGGGAATACAAGAGACCCAGTACTTC
TRBV20-1,TRBJ2-7,NA,many,CSAREGSRLYF,TGCAGTGCTAGAGAGGGGAGTAGACTGTACTTC
TRBV20-1,TRBJ2-7,TRBD2,many,CSGQLAGAVIHEQYF,TGCAGTGGTCAACTAGCGGGAGCCGTAATTCACGAGCAGTACTTC
TRBV19,TRBJ2-7,NA,NA,CASSFVLSPSYEQYF,TGTGCCAGTAGTTTCGTCCTAAGCCCCTCCTACGAGCAGTACTTC
TRBV19,TRBJ1-5,NA,NA,CASSISGEQPQHF,TGTGCCAGTAGTATCTCCGGGGAGCAGCCCCAGCATTTT
TRBV6-5,TRBJ2-7,TRBD1,NA,CASSYLEGQRTPYEQYF,TGTGCCAGCAGTTACCTCGAGGGACAGAGAACCCCCTACGAGCAGTACTTC
TRBV3-1,TRBJ2-3,NA,few,CASSQDPDGGTQYF,TGTGCCAGCAGCCAAGATCCGGACGGAGGTACGCAGTATTTT
TRBV6-1,TRBJ2-7,NA,few,CASSYLSGSYEQYF,TGTGCCAGCAGCTATCTTAGCGGAAGCTACGAGCAGTACTTC
TRBV3-1,TRBJ2-7,TRBD2,few,CASSQGGRGYEQYF,TGTGCCAGCAGCCAAGGCGGGAGGGGCTACGAGCAGTACTTC
TRBV7-9,TRBJ2-4,TRBD2,many,CASSLSGTSGSIQYF,TGTGCCAGCAGCTTATCAGGGACTAGCGGGAGCATTCAGTACTTC
TRBV28,TRBJ1-2,NA,many,CASSFGGTYGYTF,TGTGCCAGCAGTTTCGGAGGGACCTATGGCTACACCTTC
TRBV12-3/TRBV12-4,TRBJ1-1,NA,many,CASEQGGVENTEAFF,TGTGCCAGCGAGCAGGGCGGGGTCGAGAACACTGAAGCTTTCTTT
TRBV4-1,TRBJ1-5,NA,many,CASSLREGYSNQPQHF,TGCGCCAGCAGCCTAAGGGAAGGGTATAGCAATCAGCCCCAGCATTTT
TRBV5-1,TRBJ2-6,NA,NA,CAGSPYSGANVLTF,TGCGCCGGCAGCCCGTACTCTGGGGCCAACGTCCTGACTTTC
TRBV28,TRBJ2-5,TRBD2,many,CASSVAGVRETQYF,TGTGCCAGCAGCGTAGCGGGAGTAAGAGAGACCCAGTACTTC
TRBV2,TRBJ2-7,TRBD1,many,CASSDQGAGEQYF,TGTGCCAGCAGTGATCAGGGGGCGGGCGAGCAGTACTTC
TRBV5-1,TRBJ2-2,TRBD2,few,CASSSLSGRAESGELFF,TGCGCCAGCAGCTCCTTAAGCGGGAGGGCCGAGAGCGGGGAGCTGTTTTTT
TRBV28,TRBJ2-7,TRBD2,few,CASSPLAGGTYEQYF,TGTGCCAGCAGTCCCCTAGCGGGAGGCACCTACGAGCAGTACTTC
TRBV9,TRBJ2-5,NA,many,CASSVDEEETQYF,TGTGCCAGCAGCGTAGACGAGGAAGAGACCCAGTACTTC
TRBV20-1,TRBJ2-5,NA,NA,CSARDLKQTYQETQYF,TGCAGTGCTAGAGATCTAAAGCAAACGTACCAAGAGACCCAGTACTTC
TRBV6-1,TRBJ1-2,TRBD1,many,CASSPGTGTPYGYTF,TGTGCCAGCAGCCCCGGGACAGGAACTCCCTATGGCTACACCTTC
TRBV6-8,TRBJ2-2,NA,few,CASSYPHSGSNTGELFF,TGTGCCAGCAGTTACCCACACAGCGGCTCGAACACCGGGGAGCTGTTTTTT
TRBV20-1,TRBJ1-1,NA,many,CSVSPAGDEAFF,TGCAGTGTTTCTCCCGCAGGGGATGAAGCTTTCTTT
TRBV4-1,TRBJ2-2,NA,NA,CASSQEGQSGELFF,TGCGCCAGCAGCCAAGAAGGGCAGTCCGGGGAGCTGTTTTTT
TRBV7-8,TRBJ2-7,NA,many,CASSEGSYLAVSYEQYF,TGTGCCAGCAGCGAAGGGTCTTACTTAGCGGTATCCTACGAGCAGTACTTC
TRBV11-2,TRBJ2-5,NA,many,CASRTLTQETQYF,TGTGCCAGCAGGACACTGACCCAAGAGACCCAGTACTTC
TRBV7-2,TRBJ2-5,TRBD1,few,CASSPPGGRETQYF,TGTGCCAGCAGCCCTCCAGGGGGCCGCGAGACCCAGTACTTC
TRBV28,TRBJ1-1,NA,many,CASRTLGQLMNTEAFF,TGTGCCAGCAGGACACTAGGACAGCTCATGAACACTGAAGCTTTCTTT
TRBV7-2,TRBJ2-1,TRBD2,few,CASSLAGDYYNEQFF,TGTGCCAGCAGCTTAGCCGGGGACTACTACAATGAGCAGTTCTTC
TRBV9,TRBJ2-6,NA,NA,CASSVASGGANVLTF,TGTGCCAGCAGCGTAGCGAGTGGTGGGGCCAACGTCCTGACTTTC
TRBV12-3/TRBV12-4,TRBJ1-4,TRBD1,many,CASSLSGQAEKLFF,TGTGCCAGCAGTTTAAGCGGACAGGCGGAAAAACTGTTTTTT
TRBV6-2/TRBV6-3,TRBJ1-2,TRBD1,NA,CASSSGTGGYGYTF,TGTGCCAGCAGTTCCGGGACAGGGGGCTATGGCTACACCTTC
TRBV28,TRBJ1-2,NA,many,CASTSDFTYGYTF,TGTGCCAGCACTTCGGACTTCACCTATGGCTACACCTTC
TRBV18,TRBJ2-7,NA,NA,CASSPPGLPNSYEQYF,TGTGCCAGCTCACCACCAGGTCTACCGAACTCCTACGAGCAGTACTTC